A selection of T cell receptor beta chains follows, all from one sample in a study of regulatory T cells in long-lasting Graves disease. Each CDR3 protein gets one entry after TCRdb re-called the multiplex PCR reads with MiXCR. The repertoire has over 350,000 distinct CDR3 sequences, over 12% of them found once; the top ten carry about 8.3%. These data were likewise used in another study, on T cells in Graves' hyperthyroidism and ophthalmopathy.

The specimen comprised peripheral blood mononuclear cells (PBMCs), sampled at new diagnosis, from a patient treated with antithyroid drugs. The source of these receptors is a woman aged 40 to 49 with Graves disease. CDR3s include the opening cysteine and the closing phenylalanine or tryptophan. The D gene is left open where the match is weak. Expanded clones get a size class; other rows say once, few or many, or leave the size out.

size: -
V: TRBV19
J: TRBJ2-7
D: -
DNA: TGTGCCAGTAGTACAGATATTACTAGCGAGCAGTACTTC
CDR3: CASSTDITSEQYF

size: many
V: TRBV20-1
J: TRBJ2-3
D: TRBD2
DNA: TGCAGTGTTAGGGAGGGAAAACTATTCACAGATACGCAGTATTTT
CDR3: CSVREGKLFTDTQYF

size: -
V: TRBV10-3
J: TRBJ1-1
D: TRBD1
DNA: TGTGCCATCAGTGGGGGGACAGGGAGGAACACTGAAGCTTTCTTT
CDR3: CAISGGTGRNTEAFF

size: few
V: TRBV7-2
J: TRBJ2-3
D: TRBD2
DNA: TGTGCCAGCAGCCCAACCCTAGTCGCGGGGGGTACGCAGTATTTT
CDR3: CASSPTLVAGGTQYF

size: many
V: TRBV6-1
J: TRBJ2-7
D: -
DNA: TGTGCCAGCAAGGCTTATCCCTCCTACGAGCAGTACTTC
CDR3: CASKAYPSYEQYF

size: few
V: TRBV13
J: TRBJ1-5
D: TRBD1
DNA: TGTGCCAGCAGCGCAGGACAGGCTAGCAATCAGCCCCAGCATTTT
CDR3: CASSAGQASNQPQHF

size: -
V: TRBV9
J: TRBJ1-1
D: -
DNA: TGTGCCAGCACCTTACATCAGGGTAACACTGAAGCTTTCTTT
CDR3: CASTLHQGNTEAFF

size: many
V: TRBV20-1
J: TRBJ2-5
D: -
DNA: TGCAGTGCTACTTCGGGCAGCCAAGAGACCCAGTACTTC
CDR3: CSATSGSQETQYF

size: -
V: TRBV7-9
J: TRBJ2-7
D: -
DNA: TGTGCCAGCAACAATGGGGCGTACCCCTACGAGCAGTACTTC
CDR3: CASNNGAYPYEQYF

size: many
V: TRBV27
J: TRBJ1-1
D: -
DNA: TGTGCCAGCAGCCCAGGGCACCCCGCTGAAGCTTTCTTT
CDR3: CASSPGHPAEAFF

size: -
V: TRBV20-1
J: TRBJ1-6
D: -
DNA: TGCAGTGCTAGCGCGGGCTTCCGGGCCTTTAATTCACCCCTCCACTTT
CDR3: CSASAGFRAFNSPLHF

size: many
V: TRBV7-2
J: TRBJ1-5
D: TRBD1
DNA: TGTGCCAGCAGCTTAGTCGGACAGGACAATCAGCCCCAGCATTTT
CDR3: CASSLVGQDNQPQHF

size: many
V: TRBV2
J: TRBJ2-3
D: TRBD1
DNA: TGTGCCAGCAAAGACAGGGTTCGCACAGATACGCAGTATTTT
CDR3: CASKDRVRTDTQYF

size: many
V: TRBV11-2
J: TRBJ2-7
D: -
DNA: TGTGCCAGCAGCTTAGATCCCCTGGGGGAGCAGTACTTC
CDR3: CASSLDPLGEQYF

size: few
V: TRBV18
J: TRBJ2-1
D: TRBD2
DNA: TGTGCCAGCTCACCGGGACTAGCGAACTACAATGAGCAGTTCTTC
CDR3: CASSPGLANYNEQFF

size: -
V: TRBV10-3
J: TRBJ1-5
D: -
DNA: TGTGCCATCAGTCAGGCTGGGAATCAGCCCCAGCATTTT
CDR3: CAISQAGNQPQHF

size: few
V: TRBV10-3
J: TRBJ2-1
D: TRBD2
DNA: TGTGCCACTTTAGCGGGAGACCACAACAATGAGCAGTTCTTC
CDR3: CATLAGDHNNEQFF

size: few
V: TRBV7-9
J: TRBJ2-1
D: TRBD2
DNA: TGTGCCAGCAGGGCCGCCTTGGAACTAGCGGGAGCTGAGCAGTTCTTC
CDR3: CASRAALELAGAEQFF

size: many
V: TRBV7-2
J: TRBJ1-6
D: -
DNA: TGTGCCAGCAGCGCACGAGGGAGCTCCTATAATTCACCCCTCCACTTT
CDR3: CASSARGSSYNSPLHF

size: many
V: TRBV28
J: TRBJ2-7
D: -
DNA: TGTGCCAGCAGTGTCAATTACGAGCAGTACTTC
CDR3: CASSVNYEQYF

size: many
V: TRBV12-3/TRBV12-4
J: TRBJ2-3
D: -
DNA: TGTGCCAGCAGTTCCGGCACAGATACGCAGTATTTT
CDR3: CASSSGTDTQYF

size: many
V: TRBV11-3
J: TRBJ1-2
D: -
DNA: TGTGCCAGCAGCTTAGATAGGAGAAGGGATGGCTACACCTTC
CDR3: CASSLDRRRDGYTF

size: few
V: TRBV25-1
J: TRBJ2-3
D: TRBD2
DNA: TGTGCCAGCAGTGGGTCTAGCGGGAGTGCCGCAGATACGCAGTATTTT
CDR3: CASSGSSGSAADTQYF

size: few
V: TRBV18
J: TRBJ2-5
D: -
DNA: TGTGCCAGCTCACCACTACTGGTAGACCAAGAGACCCAGTACTTC
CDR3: CASSPLLVDQETQYF

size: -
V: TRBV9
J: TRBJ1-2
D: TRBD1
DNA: TGTGCCAGCAGCGCGGGACAGGCTCTTAATGGCTACACCTTC
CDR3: CASSAGQALNGYTF

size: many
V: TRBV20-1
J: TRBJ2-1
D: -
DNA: TGCAGTGCCGTCGCACCAGCGGGTATTAATGAGCAGTTCTTC
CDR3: CSAVAPAGINEQFF

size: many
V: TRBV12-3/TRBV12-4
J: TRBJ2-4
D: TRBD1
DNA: TGTGCCAGCAGTTTAGGACAGGGGGGCGTTCAGTACTTC
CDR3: CASSLGQGGVQYF

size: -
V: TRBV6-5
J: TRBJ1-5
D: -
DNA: TGTGCCAGCAGTTTGGACAGATGGTTTCAGCCCCAGCATTTT
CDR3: CASSLDRWFQPQHF

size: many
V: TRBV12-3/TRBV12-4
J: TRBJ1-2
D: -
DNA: TGTGCCAGCAGTTTGGGGAATGGCTACACCTTC
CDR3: CASSLGNGYTF

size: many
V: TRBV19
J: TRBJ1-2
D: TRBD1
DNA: TGTGCCAGTAGTACAAGGATCGGACAGGGTCGGTATGGCTACACCTTC
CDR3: CASSTRIGQGRYGYTF

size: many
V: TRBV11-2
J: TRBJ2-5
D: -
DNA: TGTGCCAGCAGGATAAGCCGAGGTTCCCAAGAGACCCAGTACTTC
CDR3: CASRISRGSQETQYF

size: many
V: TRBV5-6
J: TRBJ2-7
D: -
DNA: TGTGCCAGCAGCTCGTATTACAGGTCTAGTGTAGGGGCCTACGAGCAGTACTTC
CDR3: CASSSYYRSSVGAYEQYF

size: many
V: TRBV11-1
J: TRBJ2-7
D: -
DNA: TGTGCCAGCACTCCGAGGGGGAGCCACGAGCAGTACTTC
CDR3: CASTPRGSHEQYF

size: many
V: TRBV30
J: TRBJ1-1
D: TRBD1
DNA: TGTGCCTGGAGGAATACAGGGGGCGGAGCTGAAGCTTTCTTT
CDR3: CAWRNTGGGAEAFF

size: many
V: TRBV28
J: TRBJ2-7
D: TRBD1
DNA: TGTGCCAGCAAAGATCAAGGGGGCGTGAGAAACTACGAGCAGTACTTC
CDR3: CASKDQGGVRNYEQYF

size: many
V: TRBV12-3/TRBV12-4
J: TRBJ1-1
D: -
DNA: TGTGCCAGCAGCAAACAGGGGAACACTGAAGCTTTCTTT
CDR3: CASSKQGNTEAFF

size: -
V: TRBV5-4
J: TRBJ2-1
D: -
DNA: TGTGCCAGCAGCTTGCTGGGGCCCCCCCCGGATGAGCAGTTCTTC
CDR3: CASSLLGPPPDEQFF

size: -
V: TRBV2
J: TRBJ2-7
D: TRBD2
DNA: TGTGCCAGCAGTGGCGCTAGCGGGAGTACCGCACTCGAGCAGTACTTC
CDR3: CASSGASGSTALEQYF

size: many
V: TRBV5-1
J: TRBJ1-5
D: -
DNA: TGTGCCAGCAGTTCGAATAGCAATCAGCCCCAGCATTTT
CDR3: CASSSNSNQPQHF

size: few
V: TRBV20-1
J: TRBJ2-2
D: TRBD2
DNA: TGCAGTGCCCGAGGACTAGCCGGGAGCACCGGGGAGCTGTTTTTT
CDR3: CSARGLAGSTGELFF

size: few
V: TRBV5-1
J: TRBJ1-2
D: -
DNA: TGCGCCAGCAGCCCGTTAGCCGGGGGGCCGGCTATGGGCTACACCTTC
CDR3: CASSPLAGGPAMGYTF

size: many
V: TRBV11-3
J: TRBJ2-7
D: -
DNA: TGTGCCAGCAGCTTAGATCTTGGGGGCGTGGGGGGATACGAGCAGTACTTC
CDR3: CASSLDLGGVGGYEQYF

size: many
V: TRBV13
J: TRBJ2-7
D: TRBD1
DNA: TGTGCCAGCAGCTTAAGGACAGGCGGCTCCTACGAGCAGTACTTC
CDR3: CASSLRTGGSYEQYF

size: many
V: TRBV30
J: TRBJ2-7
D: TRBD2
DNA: TGTGCCTGGAGCCCCTTTCCTTCTGTTGTGGGTAGCGGGAGTAAGGGGGACGAGCAGTACTTC
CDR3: CAWSPFPSVVGSGSKGDEQYF

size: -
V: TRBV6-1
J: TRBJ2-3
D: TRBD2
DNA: TGTGCCAGCAGGACAGCGGGAGGCACAGATACGCAGTATTTT
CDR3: CASRTAGGTDTQYF

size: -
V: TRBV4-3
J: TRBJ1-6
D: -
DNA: TGCGCCAGCAGCCAAGTTAGGAGTGATTCACCCCTCCACTTT
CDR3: CASSQVRSDSPLHF

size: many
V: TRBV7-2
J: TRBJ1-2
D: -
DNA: TGTGCCAGCAGCTTAGGGGAGGGCCTCTATGGCTACACCTTC
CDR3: CASSLGEGLYGYTF

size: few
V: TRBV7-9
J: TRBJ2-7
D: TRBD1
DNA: TGTGCCAGCAGCTTTTGGGACAGATCCTACGAGCAGTACTTC
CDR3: CASSFWDRSYEQYF